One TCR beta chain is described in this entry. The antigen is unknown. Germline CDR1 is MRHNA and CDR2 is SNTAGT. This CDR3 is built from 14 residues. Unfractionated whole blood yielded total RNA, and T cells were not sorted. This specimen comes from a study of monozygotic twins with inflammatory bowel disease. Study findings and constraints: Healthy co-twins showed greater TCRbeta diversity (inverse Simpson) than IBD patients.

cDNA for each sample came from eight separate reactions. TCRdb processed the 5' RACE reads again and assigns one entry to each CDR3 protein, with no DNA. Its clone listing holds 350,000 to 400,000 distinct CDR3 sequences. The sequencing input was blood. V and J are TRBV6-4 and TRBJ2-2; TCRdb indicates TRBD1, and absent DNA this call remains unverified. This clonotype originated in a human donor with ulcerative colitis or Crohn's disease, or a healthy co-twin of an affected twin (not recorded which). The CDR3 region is CASSGQGGTGELFF.